These T cell receptor beta chains were read from a single sample in a study of T cell changes during pregnancy in multiple sclerosis. TCRdb's table, derived via immunoSEQ multiplex PCR, lists solely in-frame clones and lacks some. The sample records 70,000 to 80,000 clones, 80% to 95% being singletons. The material was CD4+ T cells from peripheral blood mononuclear cells, obtained before pregnancy. These receptors all come from a female donor with multiple sclerosis, enrolled in a pregnancy study. CDR3s include the opening cysteine and the closing phenylalanine or tryptophan. The D gene is left open where the match is weak. Clone size is given for some rows only: seen once, a few or many times, or a class if the clone is expanded.

J gene: TRBJ1-3; V gene: TRBV2; D gene: .; clone size: once; CDR3 DNA: TGTGCCAGCCAAAGAGGCCGCTCTGGAAACACCATATATTTT; CDR3 protein: CASQRGRSGNTIYF
J gene: TRBJ2-2; V gene: TRBV7-6; D gene: TRBD2; clone size: .; CDR3 DNA: TGTGCCAGCAGCTTAAGCGGGGGGGCGAACACCGGGGAGCTGTTTTTT; CDR3 protein: CASSLSGGANTGELFF
J gene: TRBJ2-7; V gene: TRBV6-1; D gene: .; clone size: once; CDR3 DNA: TGTGCCAGCAGTGAAGCGTCCGGGTCGTACTACGAGCAGTACTTC; CDR3 protein: CASSEASGSYYEQYF
J gene: TRBJ1-1; V gene: TRBV30; D gene: TRBD1; clone size: .; CDR3 DNA: TGTGCCTGGTGCCCTCGGGACAGACCGAACACTGAAGCTTTCTTT; CDR3 protein: CAWCPRDRPNTEAFF
J gene: TRBJ1-1; V gene: TRBV30; D gene: .; clone size: few; CDR3 DNA: TGTGCCTGTCTCCATATATCAGGAGGGGAAGCTTTCTTT; CDR3 protein: CACLHISGGEAFF
J gene: TRBJ2-2; V gene: TRBV29-1; D gene: .; clone size: .; CDR3 DNA: TGCAGCGTTGAGCCCGGGGGTAACGGGGAGCTGTTTTTT; CDR3 protein: CSVEPGGNGELFF
J gene: TRBJ2-1; V gene: TRBV28; D gene: TRBD2; clone size: .; CDR3 DNA: TGTGCCAGCAGTTGGGCGGGAGGGCCTTCCTACAATGAGCAGTTCTTC; CDR3 protein: CASSWAGGPSYNEQFF
J gene: TRBJ2-7; V gene: TRBV18; D gene: TRBD2; clone size: .; CDR3 DNA: TGTGCCAGCTCACTCCTAGGACTAGCGGGAGGAGAGAGGGCCTACGAGCAGTACTTC; CDR3 protein: CASSLLGLAGGERAYEQYF
J gene: TRBJ1-5; V gene: TRBV19; D gene: .; clone size: .; CDR3 DNA: TGTGCCAGTAATCGGAGGGAGATCAATCAGCCCCAGCATTTT; CDR3 protein: CASNRREINQPQHF
J gene: TRBJ1-2; V gene: TRBV6-5; D gene: TRBD1; clone size: once; CDR3 DNA: TGTGCCAGCAGCCCAGGGGGCTTGGGCTATGGCTACACCTTC; CDR3 protein: CASSPGGLGYGYTF
J gene: TRBJ1-4; V gene: TRBV2; D gene: TRBD1; clone size: once; CDR3 DNA: TGTGCCAGCAGGCCGGGACAGGCCCCTGAAAAACTGTTTTTT; CDR3 protein: CASRPGQAPEKLFF
J gene: TRBJ1-4; V gene: TRBV7-9; D gene: TRBD1; clone size: .; CDR3 DNA: TGTGCCAGCAGCTCAGGGACAGGGGGTTACGAAAAACTGTTTTTT; CDR3 protein: CASSSGTGGYEKLFF
J gene: TRBJ2-2; V gene: TRBV28; D gene: .; clone size: once; CDR3 DNA: TGTGCCAGCGTAACAGGGTTCCCCGGGGAGCTGTTTTTT; CDR3 protein: CASVTGFPGELFF
J gene: TRBJ1-4; V gene: TRBV18; D gene: TRBD1; clone size: .; CDR3 DNA: TGTGCCAGCTCACTGAAGGGACAGCCAAATGAAAAACTGTTTTTT; CDR3 protein: CASSLKGQPNEKLFF
J gene: TRBJ2-7; V gene: TRBV27; D gene: TRBD1; clone size: once; CDR3 DNA: TGTGCCAGCAGCCGACAGGGGGCGCCCGAGCAGTACTTC; CDR3 protein: CASSRQGAPEQYF
J gene: TRBJ1-2; V gene: TRBV30; D gene: .; clone size: .; CDR3 DNA: TGTGCCTGGAGGGGAGGACTAGGCTTCTATGGCTACACCTTC; CDR3 protein: CAWRGGLGFYGYTF
J gene: TRBJ2-5; V gene: TRBV7-6; D gene: TRBD1; clone size: .; CDR3 DNA: TGTGCCAGCAGCAGGACAGGGAAAGAGACCCAGTACTTC; CDR3 protein: CASSRTGKETQYF
J gene: TRBJ2-2; V gene: TRBV6-1; D gene: TRBD1; clone size: .; CDR3 DNA: TGTGCCAGCCGCCGGACAGGGTTGAACACCGGGGAGCTGTTTTTT; CDR3 protein: CASRRTGLNTGELFF
J gene: TRBJ1-4; V gene: TRBV7-6; D gene: TRBD1; clone size: .; CDR3 DNA: TGTGCCAGCAGCCGAGGGGGCACTAATGAAAAACTGTTTTTT; CDR3 protein: CASSRGGTNEKLFF
J gene: TRBJ1-5; V gene: TRBV7-2; D gene: TRBD1; clone size: .; CDR3 DNA: TGTGCCAGCAGCTTAGCCACTACAGGGGCGCCTCAGCCCCAGCATTTT; CDR3 protein: CASSLATTGAPQPQHF
J gene: TRBJ1-5; V gene: TRBV28; D gene: TRBD1; clone size: .; CDR3 DNA: TGTGCCAGCAGTTCGGGACAGGCAAGCAATCAGCCCCAGCATTTT; CDR3 protein: CASSSGQASNQPQHF
J gene: TRBJ1-2; V gene: TRBV7-3; D gene: .; clone size: .; CDR3 DNA: TGTGCCAGCAGCCCCCAGGGAGGGTTGAACTATGGCTACACCTTC; CDR3 protein: CASSPQGGLNYGYTF
J gene: TRBJ2-1; V gene: TRBV19; D gene: .; clone size: .; CDR3 DNA: TGTGCCAGTAGTATGGACAGTTCCTACAATGAGCAGTTCTTC; CDR3 protein: CASSMDSSYNEQFF
J gene: TRBJ1-2; V gene: TRBV20-1; D gene: .; clone size: .; CDR3 DNA: TGCAGTGCTAGTAACGAGGGCTACACCTTC; CDR3 protein: CSASNEGYTF
J gene: TRBJ1-2; V gene: TRBV5-4; D gene: TRBD1; clone size: .; CDR3 DNA: TGTGCCAGCAGCTGGGGGACAGAGCTAGGAGTCCGTGGCTACACCTTC; CDR3 protein: CASSWGTELGVRGYTF
J gene: TRBJ2-2; V gene: TRBV28; D gene: .; clone size: .; CDR3 DNA: TGTGCCAGCAGTCTCAGGGTGCGAGGCACCGGGGAGCTGTTTTTT; CDR3 protein: CASSLRVRGTGELFF
J gene: TRBJ2-2; V gene: TRBV9; D gene: .; clone size: once; CDR3 DNA: TGTGCCAGCAGCGGTACCGCGGCGTACACCGGGGAGCTGTTTTTT; CDR3 protein: CASSGTAAYTGELFF
J gene: TRBJ2-3; V gene: TRBV5-1; D gene: TRBD2; clone size: .; CDR3 DNA: TGCGCCAGCAGCGAAAAGGGACTAGCGGGAGTGTATACGCAGTATTTT; CDR3 protein: CASSEKGLAGVYTQYF
J gene: TRBJ1-1; V gene: TRBV7-9; D gene: .; clone size: .; CDR3 DNA: TGTGCCAGCTCCCCAAGGGGAACCCCGGAGACTGAAGCTTTCTTT; CDR3 protein: CASSPRGTPETEAFF
J gene: TRBJ2-1; V gene: TRBV27; D gene: .; clone size: .; CDR3 DNA: TGTGCCAGCAGTCCTGCATCAGGGCTTTCCTACAATGAGCAGTTCTTC; CDR3 protein: CASSPASGLSYNEQFF
J gene: TRBJ1-4; V gene: TRBV9; D gene: TRBD1; clone size: .; CDR3 DNA: TGTGCCAGCAGCCCCAGGGGGTTTTTGACTAATGAAAAACTGTTTTTT; CDR3 protein: CASSPRGFLTNEKLFF
J gene: TRBJ1-5; V gene: TRBV19; D gene: TRBD1; clone size: .; CDR3 DNA: TGTGCCACTAAACTCACGGGGACAGGGGGCGAACAGCCCCAGCATTTT; CDR3 protein: CATKLTGTGGEQPQHF
J gene: TRBJ2-1; V gene: TRBV2; D gene: .; clone size: .; CDR3 DNA: TGTGCCAGCACTATGAATAATGAGCAGTTCTTC; CDR3 protein: CASTMNNEQFF
J gene: TRBJ1-2; V gene: TRBV25-1; D gene: .; clone size: .; CDR3 DNA: TGTGCCAGCAGTGAAGGCGGGGCTCGGGGCTATGGCTACACCTTC; CDR3 protein: CASSEGGARGYGYTF
J gene: TRBJ1-3; V gene: TRBV6-6; D gene: TRBD1; clone size: .; CDR3 DNA: TGTGCCAGCATGGAAAGGACAGGTCCAGGAAACACCATATATTTT; CDR3 protein: CASMERTGPGNTIYF
J gene: TRBJ1-1; V gene: TRBV28; D gene: TRBD1; clone size: .; CDR3 DNA: TGTGCCAGCAGACAAACCGGGACAGCGAACACTGAAGCTTTCTTT; CDR3 protein: CASRQTGTANTEAFF
J gene: TRBJ1-1; V gene: TRBV2; D gene: TRBD1; clone size: .; CDR3 DNA: TGTGCCACACAAAGGACAGGGAGGGAAGCTTTCTTT; CDR3 protein: CATQRTGREAFF
J gene: TRBJ2-3; V gene: TRBV4-1; D gene: TRBD2; clone size: once; CDR3 DNA: TGCGCCAGCAGCCAAACACAACTAGCGGTTAGCACAGATACGCAGTATTTT; CDR3 protein: CASSQTQLAVSTDTQYF
J gene: TRBJ1-2; V gene: TRBV7-2; D gene: TRBD1; clone size: .; CDR3 DNA: TGTGCCAGCAGCTTAGCTGGCGGACAGGGTTACGGCTACACCTTC; CDR3 protein: CASSLAGGQGYGYTF
J gene: TRBJ2-7; V gene: TRBV14; D gene: TRBD2; clone size: .; CDR3 DNA: TGTGCCAGCAGCCAGTTTAGCGGGAGGGCCACTGACGAGCAGTACTTC; CDR3 protein: CASSQFSGRATDEQYF
J gene: TRBJ2-1; V gene: TRBV19; D gene: TRBD2; clone size: once; CDR3 DNA: TGTGCCAGTAGTATATCGGCCCTAGCGGGAGTGGCCAATGAGCAGTTCTTC; CDR3 protein: CASSISALAGVANEQFF
J gene: TRBJ2-1; V gene: TRBV28; D gene: .; clone size: .; CDR3 DNA: TGTGCCAGCAGTCCACAGGACCGCGAGAACAATGAGCAGTTCTTC; CDR3 protein: CASSPQDRENNEQFF
J gene: TRBJ1-4; V gene: TRBV4-1; D gene: TRBD1; clone size: few; CDR3 DNA: TGCGCCAGCAGCTCGCTCCAGGGGGCTAATGAAAAACTGTTTTTT; CDR3 protein: CASSSLQGANEKLFF
J gene: TRBJ1-3; V gene: TRBV12-5; D gene: .; clone size: few; CDR3 DNA: TGTGCTAGTGGTTTGGTTCTTGACGATTCTGACAGCTCTGGAAACACCATATATTTT; CDR3 protein: CASGLVLDDSDSSGNTIYF
J gene: TRBJ1-5; V gene: TRBV5-8; D gene: .; clone size: .; CDR3 DNA: TGTGCCAGCAGCCTTCTGACAGGTTTTTATAGCAATCAGCCCCAGCATTTT; CDR3 protein: CASSLLTGFYSNQPQHF
J gene: TRBJ1-2; V gene: TRBV11-3; D gene: TRBD1; clone size: .; CDR3 DNA: TGTGCCAGCAGCTCGGGACAGTCTAACTATGGCTACACCTTC; CDR3 protein: CASSSGQSNYGYTF
J gene: TRBJ2-1; V gene: TRBV5-1; D gene: TRBD1; clone size: .; CDR3 DNA: TGCGCCAGCAGCCCAGGACAGGGGGGCACCTACAATGAGCAGTTCTTC; CDR3 protein: CASSPGQGGTYNEQFF
J gene: TRBJ1-1; V gene: TRBV18; D gene: TRBD1; clone size: .; CDR3 DNA: TGTGCCAGCTCCCGAACCGGGACAGGGATCTCTGAAGCTTTCTTT; CDR3 protein: CASSRTGTGISEAFF
J gene: TRBJ2-7; V gene: TRBV7-9; D gene: TRBD1; clone size: once; CDR3 DNA: TGTGCCAGCAGCCGGACAGGGAGCTCCTACGAGCAGTACTTC; CDR3 protein: CASSRTGSSYEQYF
J gene: TRBJ1-1; V gene: TRBV30; D gene: .; clone size: few; CDR3 DNA: TGTGCCTGGAGTGTAAGGAGGGGGAACACTGAAGCTTTCTTT; CDR3 protein: CAWSVRRGNTEAFF
J gene: TRBJ1-3; V gene: TRBV14; D gene: .; clone size: few; CDR3 DNA: TGTGCCAGCAGCCGCGACAGCTCTGGAAACACCATATATTTT; CDR3 protein: CASSRDSSGNTIYF
J gene: TRBJ2-4; V gene: TRBV19; D gene: TRBD2; clone size: .; CDR3 DNA: TGTGCCAGTAGTATTGAGCGGGACCTAGCCAAAAACATTCAGTACTTC; CDR3 protein: CASSIERDLAKNIQYF
J gene: TRBJ2-1; V gene: TRBV5-1; D gene: TRBD2; clone size: .; CDR3 DNA: TGCGCCAGCAGCCCCGGACTAGCGGGAGCTAGTGAGCAGTTCTTC; CDR3 protein: CASSPGLAGASEQFF
J gene: TRBJ1-6; V gene: TRBV27; D gene: .; clone size: .; CDR3 DNA: TGTGCCAGCGCCCAGGCTAGGGGCTCACCCCTCCACTTT; CDR3 protein: CASAQARGSPLHF
J gene: TRBJ1-2; V gene: TRBV2; D gene: .; clone size: once; CDR3 DNA: TGTGCCAGCAGGAGTGTACCGAGAAACTATGGCTACACCTTC; CDR3 protein: CASRSVPRNYGYTF
J gene: TRBJ1-1; V gene: TRBV15; D gene: .; clone size: .; CDR3 DNA: TGTGCCACCAGCCTCGAGGGGAACACTGAAGCTTTCTTT; CDR3 protein: CATSLEGNTEAFF
J gene: TRBJ2-3; V gene: TRBV30; D gene: .; clone size: .; CDR3 DNA: TGTGCCTGGGCAAATGACAGGTTCAGCACAGATACGCAGTATTTT; CDR3 protein: CAWANDRFSTDTQYF
J gene: TRBJ1-3; V gene: TRBV28; D gene: TRBD1; clone size: .; CDR3 DNA: TGTGCCAGCAGGGGGACAGGGCAGGGAAACACCATATATTTT; CDR3 protein: CASRGTGQGNTIYF
J gene: TRBJ2-7; V gene: TRBV2; D gene: .; clone size: .; CDR3 DNA: TGTGCCAGCAGTTTCGAAAGGAGCTCCTACGAGCAGTACTTC; CDR3 protein: CASSFERSSYEQYF